This is a list of T cell receptor beta chains from one sample in a study of graft-versus-host responses after intestinal transplantation. Libraries were prepared by immunoSEQ multiplex PCR; TCRdb keeps only in-frame clonotypes and omits some of them. The table has roughly 11,000 clones, approximately 93% seen once; the top ten hold roughly 3.5%. Sequenced here: PBMCs, sampled 105 days after intestinal transplantation. Receptors originate from a human patient who received an intestinal transplant, so some T cells may come from the graft donor. The conserved cysteine and the conserved F or W are not part of the CDR3 here. The D gene is left open where the match is weak. Rows may omit the clone size; those that give it use once, few, many or a size class.

abundance: .; v_gene: TRBV27; d_gene: TRBD2; j_gene: TRBJ2-7; CDR3aa: ASSSLAGSPYEQY
abundance: .; v_gene: TRBV27; d_gene: TRBD1; j_gene: TRBJ2-7; CDR3aa: ASSPGTGGEQY
abundance: .; v_gene: TRBV6-4; d_gene: TRBD1; j_gene: TRBJ1-3; CDR3aa: ASSDPRQGGNTIY
abundance: .; v_gene: TRBV7-3; d_gene: .; j_gene: TRBJ2-1; CDR3aa: ASSLNGYNEQF
abundance: .; v_gene: TRBV15; d_gene: TRBD1; j_gene: TRBJ2-1; CDR3aa: ATSFQTGTDNYNEQF
abundance: .; v_gene: TRBV6-5; d_gene: .; j_gene: TRBJ1-5; CDR3aa: ASSYVEGVGQPQH
abundance: .; v_gene: TRBV7-9; d_gene: TRBD1; j_gene: TRBJ1-5; CDR3aa: ASSDRESNQPQH
abundance: .; v_gene: TRBV6-1; d_gene: TRBD2; j_gene: TRBJ2-3; CDR3aa: ASSATSRLAGGLSGDTQY
abundance: .; v_gene: TRBV5-1; d_gene: .; j_gene: TRBJ2-5; CDR3aa: ASSRNRGETQY
abundance: .; v_gene: TRBV2; d_gene: TRBD1; j_gene: TRBJ1-1; CDR3aa: ASSDTQGDTEAF
abundance: .; v_gene: TRBV6-1; d_gene: .; j_gene: TRBJ1-2; CDR3aa: ASSESGGGAGYGYT
abundance: .; v_gene: TRBV19; d_gene: TRBD2; j_gene: TRBJ2-1; CDR3aa: ASSGLAGIEQF
abundance: .; v_gene: TRBV6-5; d_gene: TRBD1; j_gene: TRBJ1-2; CDR3aa: ASSGQGVRYGYT
abundance: .; v_gene: TRBV5-4; d_gene: TRBD1; j_gene: TRBJ1-3; CDR3aa: ASRERGRSGNTIY
abundance: .; v_gene: TRBV7-9; d_gene: .; j_gene: TRBJ2-7; CDR3aa: ASSLGGQPYEQY
abundance: .; v_gene: TRBV4-1; d_gene: TRBD2; j_gene: TRBJ2-7; CDR3aa: ASSQETSGYYEQY
abundance: .; v_gene: TRBV4-1; d_gene: .; j_gene: TRBJ2-7; CDR3aa: ASSQDRGYEQY
abundance: .; v_gene: TRBV9; d_gene: TRBD1; j_gene: TRBJ1-2; CDR3aa: ASARDRLYDYT
abundance: .; v_gene: TRBV11-2; d_gene: .; j_gene: TRBJ1-2; CDR3aa: ASSLYAPDGYT
abundance: once; v_gene: TRBV5-1; d_gene: .; j_gene: TRBJ1-4; CDR3aa: ASRGGVETNEKLF
abundance: .; v_gene: TRBV9; d_gene: .; j_gene: TRBJ1-1; CDR3aa: ASSVAGSMNTEAF
abundance: .; v_gene: TRBV6-6; d_gene: TRBD1; j_gene: TRBJ1-2; CDR3aa: ASTRQGAYGYT
abundance: once; v_gene: TRBV12-5; d_gene: .; j_gene: TRBJ2-5; CDR3aa: ASSQRYQETQY
abundance: .; v_gene: TRBV2; d_gene: TRBD1; j_gene: TRBJ2-1; CDR3aa: ASSFTLGGAGEQF
abundance: .; v_gene: TRBV27; d_gene: .; j_gene: TRBJ2-7; CDR3aa: ASSLRPVKLAVYEQY
abundance: .; v_gene: TRBV6-1; d_gene: .; j_gene: TRBJ2-7; CDR3aa: ASSEDPGGLDEQY
abundance: .; v_gene: TRBV15; d_gene: .; j_gene: TRBJ2-5; CDR3aa: ATSPQGGQETQY
abundance: .; v_gene: TRBV6-5; d_gene: TRBD1; j_gene: TRBJ1-2; CDR3aa: ASGTGPRTVYGYT
abundance: .; v_gene: TRBV7-3; d_gene: TRBD1; j_gene: TRBJ2-3; CDR3aa: ASSLVPGQGTDTQY
abundance: .; v_gene: TRBV2; d_gene: .; j_gene: TRBJ1-2; CDR3aa: ASTISNYGYT
abundance: .; v_gene: TRBV13; d_gene: .; j_gene: TRBJ2-3; CDR3aa: ASSLERARDTQY
abundance: .; v_gene: TRBV7-6; d_gene: .; j_gene: TRBJ2-5; CDR3aa: ASSSRYSTGAGETQY
abundance: .; v_gene: TRBV9; d_gene: .; j_gene: TRBJ1-2; CDR3aa: ASSVEGGLGRGRGYT
abundance: once; v_gene: TRBV6-6; d_gene: TRBD1; j_gene: TRBJ1-5; CDR3aa: ASSNYLGQNQPQH
abundance: .; v_gene: TRBV4-1; d_gene: .; j_gene: TRBJ1-2; CDR3aa: ASSQDHGGLDGYT
abundance: once; v_gene: TRBV27; d_gene: TRBD1; j_gene: TRBJ2-7; CDR3aa: ASSLGQGIYEQY
abundance: once; v_gene: TRBV21-1; d_gene: .; j_gene: TRBJ1-2; CDR3aa: ASSTRGEGYT
abundance: .; v_gene: TRBV7-6; d_gene: .; j_gene: TRBJ2-1; CDR3aa: ASSSTGLLVDEQF
abundance: once; v_gene: TRBV29-1; d_gene: TRBD2; j_gene: TRBJ2-6; CDR3aa: SVIPGEGRPNFGPNVLT
abundance: .; v_gene: TRBV7-9; d_gene: .; j_gene: TRBJ2-5; CDR3aa: ASSLERSGLETQY
abundance: .; v_gene: TRBV7-9; d_gene: TRBD1; j_gene: TRBJ1-1; CDR3aa: ASSLVTGGENTEAF
abundance: .; v_gene: TRBV6-1; d_gene: TRBD1; j_gene: TRBJ2-7; CDR3aa: ASSELVTGTYEQY
abundance: .; v_gene: TRBV9; d_gene: TRBD2; j_gene: TRBJ2-3; CDR3aa: ASSKSSGTLRDTQY
abundance: .; v_gene: TRBV4-1; d_gene: TRBD2; j_gene: TRBJ2-5; CDR3aa: ASSQDGLEEETQY
abundance: .; v_gene: TRBV12-5; d_gene: TRBD2; j_gene: TRBJ2-3; CDR3aa: ASGLGSGSGTDTQY
abundance: .; v_gene: TRBV5-1; d_gene: .; j_gene: TRBJ2-1; CDR3aa: ASSLAHTGEQF
abundance: .; v_gene: TRBV6-5; d_gene: .; j_gene: TRBJ2-7; CDR3aa: ASSYSGWGRYEQY
abundance: .; v_gene: TRBV6-6; d_gene: .; j_gene: TRBJ2-3; CDR3aa: ASNEAPTGTDTQY
abundance: .; v_gene: TRBV7-2; d_gene: TRBD1; j_gene: TRBJ2-4; CDR3aa: ASSLGGTGVQNIQY
abundance: .; v_gene: TRBV30; d_gene: .; j_gene: TRBJ2-1; CDR3aa: AWSISQGLF